These T cell receptor beta chains were read from a single sample in a study of regulatory T cells in long-lasting Graves disease. TCRdb passed the multiplex PCR reads through MiXCR, listing each CDR3 protein once. The repertoire includes roughly 380,000 distinct CDR3 sequences, 15% of them detected once, and about 20% sits in the top ten. The specimen comprised peripheral blood mononuclear cells (PBMCs), sampled at new diagnosis, from a patient treated with antithyroid drugs. The source of these receptors is a female donor with Graves disease. Each CDR3 is given with its conserved first and last residue. Fields, in order: J gene, clone size, D gene, V gene, CDR3 protein, CDR3 DNA. D genes are given only for firm matches. The size of a clone is reported for some rows only, either as once, few or many, or as a class for expanded clones.

>TRBJ1-1|many|-|TRBV12-3/TRBV12-4
CASSSLLGGMNTEAFF
TGTGCCAGCAGCTCCCTGCTAGGAGGCATGAACACTGAAGCTTTCTTT
>TRBJ1-5|many|TRBD1|TRBV7-3
CASSLEGQAGGAQHF
TGTGCCAGCAGCTTAGAGGGACAGGCCGGGGGGGCCCAGCATTTT
>TRBJ2-7|few|-|TRBV5-1
CASSLVAGYEQYF
TGCGCCAGCAGCTTGGTAGCCGGCTACGAGCAGTACTTC
>TRBJ2-7|-|TRBD2|TRBV25-1
CASSLSLTLGTSGREQYF
TGTGCCAGCAGCCTCTCCTTGACCCTGGGTACTAGCGGCCGCGAGCAGTACTTC
>TRBJ1-2|few|-|TRBV4-2
CASSQDLTFVNYGYTF
TGTGCCAGCAGCCAAGATCTAACATTCGTGAACTATGGCTACACCTTC
>TRBJ2-7|many|TRBD2|TRBV24-1
CATSEARRGTSPGEQYF
TGTGCCACCAGTGAAGCTCGACGGGGGACTAGTCCTGGTGAGCAGTACTTC
>TRBJ1-2|many|-|TRBV27
CASSLSGAGYGYTF
TGTGCCAGCAGTTTATCGGGGGCCGGCTATGGCTACACCTTC
>TRBJ2-1|many|TRBD2|TRBV30
CAWSRLAGGPDEQFF
TGTGCCTGGAGCCGACTAGCGGGAGGGCCTGATGAGCAGTTCTTC
>TRBJ1-2|-|TRBD1|TRBV20-1
CSAPGGPNYGYTF
TGCAGTGCTCCAGGGGGCCCTAACTATGGCTACACCTTC
>TRBJ1-1|few|-|TRBV19
CASSPRAPRIEAFF
TGTGCCAGTAGCCCTAGGGCCCCAAGAATAGAAGCTTTCTTT
>TRBJ2-6|-|-|TRBV5-4
CASSLAESVSGANVLTF
TGTGCCAGCAGCTTGGCAGAAAGTGTCTCTGGGGCCAACGTCCTGACTTTC
>TRBJ2-7|many|-|TRBV6-2/TRBV6-3
CASSYSGRGGEQYF
TGTGCCAGCAGTTACTCTGGACGGGGCGGCGAGCAGTACTTC
>TRBJ2-1|once|TRBD2|TRBV5-5
CASSLQLGLAGVPNEQFF
TGTGCCAGCAGCTTACAATTAGGACTAGCGGGAGTTCCCAATGAGCAGTTCTTC
>TRBJ2-7|-|TRBD1|TRBV11-2
CASSSGRDSAIEQYF
TGTGCCAGCAGCTCCGGCCGGGACAGCGCGATCGAGCAGTACTTC
>TRBJ2-1|-|TRBD2|TRBV12-3/TRBV12-4
CASRSSGTSEQWKQFF
TGTGCCAGCAGATCATCCGGGACTAGCGAACAATGGAAGCAGTTCTTC
>TRBJ2-2|few|-|TRBV15
CATSTWGEHLTGELFF
TGTGCCACCAGCACCTGGGGGGAGCATCTCACCGGGGAGCTGTTTTTT
>TRBJ2-7|many|-|TRBV27
CASSLGGKTGGSEQYF
TGTGCCAGCAGTTTGGGGGGGAAAACAGGGGGGAGCGAGCAGTACTTC
>TRBJ2-2|many|-|TRBV6-1
CASFRGTRATNTGELFF
TGTGCCAGCTTTAGGGGGACCCGGGCTACGAACACCGGGGAGCTGTTTTTT
>TRBJ2-5|many|-|TRBV2
CASSRTPRQETQYF
TGTGCCAGCAGTCGGACCCCCCGACAAGAGACCCAGTACTTC
>TRBJ1-1|few|TRBD1|TRBV27
CASSSGQGVNREAFF
TGTGCCAGCAGTTCGGGACAGGGGGTTAACCGTGAAGCTTTCTTT
>TRBJ1-2|many|-|TRBV6-1
CASSVGAGYTF
TGTGCCAGCAGTGTAGGTGCTGGCTACACCTTC
>TRBJ2-2|few|-|TRBV6-5
CASSYYSSFPGTGELFF
TGTGCCAGCAGTTACTATTCGTCCTTTCCGGGCACCGGGGAGCTGTTTTTT
>TRBJ2-3|many|-|TRBV7-2
CASSLTLEQGDTDTQYF
TGTGCCAGCAGCCTGACCCTCGAGCAGGGCGACACAGATACGCAGTATTTT
>TRBJ1-5|few|TRBD1|TRBV19
CASSWTGGDPQPQHF
TGTGCCAGTAGTTGGACAGGGGGGGATCCTCAGCCCCAGCATTTT
>TRBJ2-1|many|TRBD1|TRBV2
CASTQGWFGQDNNEQFF
TGTGCCAGCACCCAAGGGTGGTTCGGACAGGATAACAATGAGCAGTTCTTC
>TRBJ1-5|many|TRBD1|TRBV20-1
CSARTGTGMYQPQHF
TGCAGTGCTAGGACCGGGACAGGGATGTATCAGCCCCAGCATTTT
>TRBJ2-2|-|-|TRBV19
CASSNLLPFVGNVAGELFF
TGTGCCAGTAGTAACCTCCTCCCCTTTGTGGGGAATGTGGCCGGGGAGCTGTTTTTT
>TRBJ1-1|many|-|TRBV6-1
CASSGQTENTEAFF
TGTGCCAGCAGTGGACAGACAGAGAACACTGAAGCTTTCTTT
>TRBJ2-5|many|TRBD2|TRBV20-1
CSARDLGGQYQETQYF
TGCAGTGCTAGAGATCTGGGAGGGCAGTACCAAGAGACCCAGTACTTC
>TRBJ2-1|-|-|TRBV2
CASSDKGGNEQFF
TGTGCCAGCAGTGATAAGGGTGGGAATGAGCAGTTCTTC
>TRBJ2-1|many|-|TRBV20-1
CSATGGANYNEQFF
TGCAGTGCTACCGGCGGGGCCAACTACAATGAGCAGTTCTTC
>TRBJ1-2|-|-|TRBV4-1
CASSQDPGVGGYTF
TGCGCCAGCAGCCAAGATCCTGGGGTGGGCGGCTACACCTTC
>TRBJ1-2|-|TRBD1|TRBV6-2/TRBV6-3
CASSLPGQANYGYTF
TGTGCCAGCAGTTTGCCCGGACAGGCGAACTATGGCTACACCTTC